Presented here are 7 T cell receptor beta chains from one specimen sequenced in a study of cytomegalovirus exposure and HLA in healthy donors. The PCR had 60 Vbeta and 13 Jbeta primers. Only in-frame clones appear in the TCRdb table, and some are missing; sequencing was by immunoSEQ multiplex PCR. The top ten clones hold roughly 1.4% of a sample with under 200,000 clones, roughly 79% of them seen once. The source material was PBMCs. These receptors originate from a man in his forties in good health and CMV-seronegative.

The chain combines TRBV7-9 with TRBJ2-1, with TRBD2 identical over 10 bases. Trimming cost V 5 bases and J 6 bases; bases outside gene matches: 7. The germline V gene has CDR1 SEHNR and CDR2 FQNEAQ (reference sequence). This CDR3 has 15 amino acids. The CDR3 DNA is TGTGCCAGCAGCCCGCCTAGCGGGAGAACCAATGAGCAGTTCTTC. Protein product: CASSPPSGRTNEQFF. Full variable domain (rest looked up from reference TRBV7-9 and TRBJ2-1): DTGVSQNPRHKITKRGQNVTFRCDPISEHNRLYWYRQTLGQGPEFLTYFQNEAQLEKSRLLSDRFSAERPKGSFSTLEIQRTEQGDSAMYLCASSPPSGRTNEQFFGPGTRLTVL.

The rearrangement links TRBV7-2 to TRBJ2-7; TRBD1 is a possible D gene (5 bases). The CDR3 consists of 14 residues. CDR1 and CDR2 (germline): SGHTA, FQGNSA. V dropped 2 bases and J dropped 3 bases, with 11 bases sitting between them. CDR3 DNA: TGTGCCAGCAGCTTACAGGGTTCGTACTACGAGCAGTACTTC. This gives the protein CASSLQGSYYEQYF.

V is TRBV5-4 and J is TRBJ2-1; D call uncertain. CDR3 size: 14 residues. CDR1 and CDR2 (germline): SGHNT, YYREEE (reference sequence). Trimming removed 0 bases at V and 6 bases at J, with 10 bases between. The CDR3 DNA reads TGTGCCAGCAGCTTGGCTGGAGCGAGCAATGAGCAGTTCTTC. This gives the protein CASSLAGASNEQFF.

The J gene is TRBJ2-1, the V gene TRBV2; 7 nucleotides line up with TRBD2. V lost 8 bases, J lost 5 bases, and 3 bases stayed unmatched. Germline CDR1 and CDR2: SNHLY and FYNNEI. The CDR3 is 12 amino acids. CDR3 nucleotide sequence: TGTGCCAGCCTAGCGGAGCACAATGAGCAGTTCTTC. Residues: CASLAEHNEQFF.

About this clone: The junction departs from germline at one end; a sequencing error may be responsible. This sequence joins TRBV5-1 and TRBJ2-4, with TRBD2 as a possible D gene (5 bases). The CDR3 loop spans 14 amino acids. CDR1 is SGHRS, CDR2 YFSETQ, per germline. CDR3 in amino acids: CASSPALAKNSQYF. The CDR3, as DNA: TGCGCCAGCAGCCCGGCCCTAGCCAAAAACAGTCAGTACTTC.

V gene TRBV7-8 combines with J gene TRBJ1-2, with a tentative D call TRBD1 (6 bases). Trimming removed 5 bases at V and 8 bases at J, with 21 bases between. Germline values: CDR1 SGHVS, CDR2 FQNEAQ. This CDR3 is built from 15 residues. The CDR3 DNA follows: TGTGCCAGCAGCCCCCAGCCCACCGGACAGAAAGGCTACACCTTC. This codes for CASSPQPTGQKGYTF.

In its sample, this clone was seen once. The chain has TRBV7-2 and TRBJ1-2, with D uncertain. V was pared by 6 bases and J by 4 bases, with 18 bases between. Per germline, CDR1 SGHTA and CDR2 FQGNSA. The CDR3 consists of 15 residues. The CDR3 is CASSVGVGSSYGYTF. The CDR3 DNA is TGTGCCAGCAGTGTAGGCGTCGGGTCGTCCTATGGCTACACCTTC.